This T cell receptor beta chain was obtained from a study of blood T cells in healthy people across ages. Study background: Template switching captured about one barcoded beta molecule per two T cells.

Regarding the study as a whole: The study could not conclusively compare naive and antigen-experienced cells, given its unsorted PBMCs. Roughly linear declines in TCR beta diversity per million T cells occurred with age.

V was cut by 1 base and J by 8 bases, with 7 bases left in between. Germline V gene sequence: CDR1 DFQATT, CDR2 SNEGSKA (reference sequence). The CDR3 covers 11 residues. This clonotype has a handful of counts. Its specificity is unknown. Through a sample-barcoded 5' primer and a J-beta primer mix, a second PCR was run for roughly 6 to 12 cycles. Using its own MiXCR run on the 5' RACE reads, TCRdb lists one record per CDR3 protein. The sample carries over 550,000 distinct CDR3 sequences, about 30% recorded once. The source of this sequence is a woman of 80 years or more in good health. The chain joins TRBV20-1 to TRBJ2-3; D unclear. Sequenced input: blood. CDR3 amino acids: CSARGSTTQYF. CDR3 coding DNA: TGCAGTGCTAGAGGATCAACTACGCAGTATTTT.